This T cell receptor beta chain comes out of a study of CD8+ T cells in alopecia areata. Overall study context: It was oral tofacitinib, at 5 to 10 mg twice daily, that treated patients received. Using the percentage of affected scalp area, treated patients' severity was scored.

CDR3 size: 14 residues. V was clipped by 4 bases and J by 2 bases, with 10 bases between them. Germline V gene lookup returns CDR1 SGDLS and CDR2 YYNGEE. cDNA reverse transcribed from extracted RNA served as the sequencing template. Sequenced by immunoSEQ multiplex PCR; TCRdb stores in-frame clones only, minus some. The profile shows about 190,000 clones, 60% to 70% of them singletons. Noted treatment: oral pan-JAK inhibitor, 5-10 mg twice daily. This clone has a handful of counts. The sample in question was CD4+ T cells sorted from blood, obtained at week 4, from a patient treated with tofacitinib. The sequence was obtained from a human donor with alopecia areata. The gene calls are TRBV9 and TRBJ1-3; D unresolved. CDR3 in amino acids: CASSPGMTGNTIYF. The CDR3 DNA sequence: TGTGCCAGCAGCCCTGGGATGACTGGAAACACCATATATTTT. Full variable domain (missing parts from reference TRBV9 and TRBJ1-3): DSGVTQTPKHLITATGQRVTLRCSPRSGDLSVYWYQQSLDQGLQFLIQYYNGEERAKGNILERFSAQQFPDLHSELNLSSLELGDSALYFCASSPGMTGNTIYFGEGSWLTVV.